This TCR beta chain is from a study of early T cells in non-severe SARS-CoV-2 infection. TCRdb recomputed calls from the 5' RACE reads with MiXCR, one row per CDR3 protein. This table has approximately 79,000 distinct CDR3 sequences, roughly 13% appearing once. This clonotype was counted between two and nine times. J gave up 3 bases and V 5 bases, and 11 bases lay outside the gene matches. The germline V gene encodes CDR1 SGHVS and CDR2 FQNEAQ. This CDR3 region has 16 residues. Material for sequencing was whole blood. The clonotype was recovered from an adult who was a healthcare worker with PCR-confirmed SARS-CoV-2 infection or an uninfected control (not recorded which). This chain uses TRBV7-8 with TRBJ2-3; 7 bases are a match to TRBD1. CDR3 coding DNA: TGTGCCAGCAGCCCGGGACAGTGGGGGAAGACAGATACGCAGTATTTT. Translating it yields CASSPGQWGKTDTQYF.